Following are 10 T cell receptor beta chains from one sample sequenced in a study of OX40 agonist ivuxolimab in advanced cancers. The library was made by the immunoSEQ multiplex PCR assay. As stored in TCRdb, this immuneACCESS dataset retains in-frame rearrangements with V and J assigned. A fraction of the clones does not appear; measured against another copy, unresolved V genes explain less than half of the discrepancy, and the remainder lacks a known reason. For this sample there are 65,000 to 85,000 clones; more than 85% appear just once. 14% of the sample belongs to the ten largest clones. Sequences were derived from CD4+ or CD8+ T cells sorted from blood, sampled in a trial of the OX40 agonist ivuxolimab. The receptor source for this set is an adult with an advanced solid tumor such as melanoma, head and neck, liver or kidney cancer.

The CDR3 DNA reads as TGTGCCAGCAGTACCGTCATTGGGACTGAAGCTTTCTTT. Its protein is CASSTVIGTEAFF. V usage is TRBV6-5 and J usage is TRBJ1-1, with no clear D. The V gene's germline CDR1 is MNHEY and CDR2 SVGAGI. Deletions cut 5 bases from V and 5 bases from J, with 12 bases between. The CDR3 runs to 13 residues.

This chain links TRBV4-3 with TRBJ2-7; possible D gene TRBD1, 5 bases. There are 15 residues in the CDR3. Germline V gives CDR1 LGHNA, CDR2 YSLEER. Trimming took off 0 bases at V and 0 bases at J, with 9 bases between the two ends. The CDR3 DNA reads TGCGCCAGCAGCCAAGAGTTAGGGGCCTCCTACGAGCAGTACTTC. Protein sequence: CASSQELGASYEQYF.

The gene calls are TRBV5-4 and TRBJ1-1; 9 nucleotides align to TRBD1. V was clipped by 3 bases and J by 8 bases; unmatched bases: 2. This CDR3 spans 12 amino acids. The germline CDR1 and CDR2 sequences are SGHNT and YYREEE (reference sequence). CDR3 nucleotides: TGTGCCAGCAGCTGGGGGACAGGGGAAGCTTTCTTT. It specifies CASSWGTGEAFF.

This chain connects TRBV5-1 to TRBJ1-6, with D tentatively TRBD1 (5 bases). CDR1 and CDR2 (germline): SGHRS, YFSETQ. The CDR3 is made up of 14 amino acids. Trimming shortened V by 2 bases and J by 15 bases, and 18 bases separated the two germline ends. The CDR3 nucleotides read TGCGCCAGCAGCTTTCCGGAGGGGACGGGGGACCTCCACTTT. The encoded protein is CASSFPEGTGDLHF.

The V call is TRBV30, the J call TRBJ1-1, with D hard to call. The CDR3 covers 15 residues. CDR1 is GTSNPN and CDR2 is SVGIG in the germline V gene (reference sequence). Trimming took off 0 bases at V and 5 bases at J, with 16 bases between the two ends. The CDR3 spells CAWSVAVPVETEAFF. CDR3 nucleotide sequence: TGTGCCTGGAGTGTAGCGGTTCCGGTGGAGACTGAAGCTTTCTTT.

The CDR3: CASSSPGSSYEQYF. The CDR3 DNA follows: TGTGCCAGCAGCTCCCCCGGGAGCTCCTACGAGCAGTACTTC. This rearrangement joins TRBV5-4 to TRBJ2-7; tentatively, D is TRBD2 (6 bases). CDR3 size: 14 residues. V lost 3 bases, J lost 0 bases, and 10 bases lay in between. Germline values: CDR1 SGHNT, CDR2 YYREEE (reference sequence).

The chain has TRBV27 and TRBJ2-7; 12 positions agree with TRBD2. CDR1 MNHEY and CDR2 SMNVEV come from the germline V gene (reference sequence). CDR3 size: 15 residues. The trim removed 0 bases at V and 3 bases at J, leaving 0 bases unmatched. This CDR3 reads CASSLSTSGSYEQYF. In nucleotides, the CDR3 is TGTGCCAGCAGTTTATCGACTAGCGGGAGCTACGAGCAGTACTTC.

V gene TRBV19 combines with J gene TRBJ1-5; D gene ambiguous. The ends were cut back, 1 base at V and 0 bases at J, with 7 bases in the middle. The CDR3 spans 15 residues. Germline V gene data show CDR1 as LNHDA and CDR2 as SQIVND (reference sequence). CDR3 protein: CASSIGPTSNQPQHF. In DNA form, the CDR3 reads TGTGCCAGTAGTATAGGCCCAACTAGCAATCAGCCCCAGCATTTT.

V is TRBV15 and J is TRBJ2-7; 8 bases align to TRBD2. The V and J ends lost 0 bases and 4 bases, in that order; junction bases with no gene match: 8. Germline V gene sequence: CDR1 LNHNV, CDR2 YYDKDF (reference sequence). The CDR3 has 16 residues. The CDR3 sequence: CATSRDRGGPVYEQYF. Here the CDR3 DNA reads TGTGCCACCAGCAGAGATCGGGGGGGTCCCGTTTACGAGCAGTACTTC.

The genes are TRBV28 and TRBJ2-7; 7 nucleotides match TRBD1. Germline loops: CDR1 MDHEN, CDR2 SYDVKM. Trimming at V came to 5 bases and at J to 0 bases, leaving 10 bases not matched to a gene. This CDR3 has 16 residues. This CDR3 reads CASSPDRDSTSYEQYF. The CDR3 nucleotides are TGTGCCAGCAGTCCCGACCGGGACAGTACCTCCTACGAGCAGTACTTC.